The rows below give T cell receptor beta chains drawn from one sample of a study of blood T cell repertoires in COVID-19. Sequenced by immunoSEQ multiplex PCR; TCRdb stores in-frame clones only, minus some. The sample includes about 200,000 clones, 70% to 90% of them seen just once. The sequenced sample consisted of peripheral blood. These receptors were collected from a man aged 60 to 75 with acute or convalescent COVID-19. CDR3s include the opening cysteine and the closing phenylalanine or tryptophan. D genes are given only for firm matches. Where a row states a size, it is once, few, many or the class of an expanded clone; other rows omit it.

d_gene	abundance	v_gene	j_gene	CDR3nt	CDR3aa
TRBD2	few	TRBV6-5	TRBJ2-7	TGTGCCAGCAGTTACTCGACAGCGGGAGGGTACGAGCAGTACTTC	CASSYSTAGGYEQYF
-	-	TRBV7-9	TRBJ2-1	TGTGCCAGCAGCTTAGTCAACCGGATGGGCCAGGAACATCGTGAGCAGTTCTTC	CASSLVNRMGQEHREQFF
-	-	TRBV4-3	TRBJ1-5	TGCGCCAGCAGCCAAGACGGCAATCAGCCCCAGCATTTT	CASSQDGNQPQHF
TRBD2	many	TRBV28	TRBJ2-7	TGTGCCAGCACCCCATCTAGCGGGGGCTACGAGCAGTACTTC	CASTPSSGGYEQYF
TRBD2	-	TRBV5-1	TRBJ2-5	TGCGCCAGCAGCGCTTTAGCGGGAGATGGTGTGACCCAGTACTTC	CASSALAGDGVTQYF
-	-	TRBV4-2	TRBJ1-5	TGTGCCAGCAGCCAACTATCAGGAAGCAATCAGCCCCAGCATTTT	CASSQLSGSNQPQHF
-	-	TRBV20-1	TRBJ2-1	TGCAGTGCTAGTCCAATGGAGGTTCCCCAGGAGCAGTTCTTC	CSASPMEVPQEQFF
TRBD1	-	TRBV5-6	TRBJ1-1	TGTGCCAGCAGCCCTAGGACAGGGAACACTGAAGCTTTCTTT	CASSPRTGNTEAFF
TRBD2	-	TRBV2	TRBJ2-5	TGTGCCAGCGGGACTAGCGGGAGCAAAGAGACCCAGTACTTC	CASGTSGSKETQYF
-	-	TRBV18	TRBJ2-5	TGTGCCAGCTCACTTACGGACTCCGGTGAGACCCAGTACTTC	CASSLTDSGETQYF
TRBD1	once	TRBV10-3	TRBJ2-1	TGTGCCATCAGTGGCAGACAGGGGGCGATGGGGAATGAGCAGTTCTTC	CAISGRQGAMGNEQFF
-	-	TRBV7-2	TRBJ1-1	TGTGCCAGCAGCCAATGGGTGGGGGGGCCACTGGGTGAAGCTTTCTTT	CASSQWVGGPLGEAFF
-	-	TRBV13	TRBJ1-5	TGTGCCAGCAGCTCCCGTATGGAGAGCAATCAGCCCCAGCATTTT	CASSSRMESNQPQHF
TRBD1	-	TRBV2	TRBJ2-3	TGTGCCAGCAGTGGAGGACAGGCCCCAGATACGCAGTATTTT	CASSGGQAPDTQYF
-	-	TRBV27	TRBJ2-2	TGTGCCAGCAGTTTGCAGGACACCGGGGAGCTGTTTTTT	CASSLQDTGELFF
TRBD2	-	TRBV9	TRBJ2-1	TGTGCCAGCAGCGTAGGACTAGCGGGAGTTGGGTACAATGAGCAGTTCTTC	CASSVGLAGVGYNEQFF
TRBD1	-	TRBV7-6	TRBJ1-1	TGTGCCAGCAGCCCCTACAGGGGGAACACTGAAGCTTTCTTT	CASSPYRGNTEAFF
-	-	TRBV6-5	TRBJ1-1	TGTGCCAGCACCAAAGAGGGGGGGACTGAAGCTTTCTTT	CASTKEGGTEAFF
-	-	TRBV9	TRBJ1-6	TGTGCCAGCAGCGTAGAAACAGCCTATAATTCACCCCTCCACTTT	CASSVETAYNSPLHF
-	-	TRBV19	TRBJ1-2	TGTGCCAGTAGTATCCCCTTGGGGGCCCTGAGTGGCTACACCTTC	CASSIPLGALSGYTF
TRBD2	-	TRBV7-8	TRBJ2-4	TGTGCCAGCAGCAAAGGGGGGGTAGTAGCGGGAGGCCAGGCCAAAAACATTCAGTACTTC	CASSKGGVVAGGQAKNIQYF
TRBD1	once	TRBV6-5	TRBJ1-5	TGTGCCAGCAGCACAGGACAGGGGGCCCAGCCCCAGCATTTT	CASSTGQGAQPQHF